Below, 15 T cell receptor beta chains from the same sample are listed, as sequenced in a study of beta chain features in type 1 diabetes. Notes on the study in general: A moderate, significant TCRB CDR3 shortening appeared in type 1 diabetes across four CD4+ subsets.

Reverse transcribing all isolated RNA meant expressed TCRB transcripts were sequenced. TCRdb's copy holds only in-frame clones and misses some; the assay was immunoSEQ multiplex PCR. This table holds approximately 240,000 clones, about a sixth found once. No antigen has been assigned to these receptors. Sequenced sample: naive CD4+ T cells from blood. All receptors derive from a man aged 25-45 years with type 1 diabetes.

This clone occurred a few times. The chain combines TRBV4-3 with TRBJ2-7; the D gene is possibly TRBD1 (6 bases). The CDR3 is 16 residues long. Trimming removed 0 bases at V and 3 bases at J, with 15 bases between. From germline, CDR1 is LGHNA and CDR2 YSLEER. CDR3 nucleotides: TGCGCCAGCAGCCAAGATCCCAGGGGCGTAAACTACGAGCAGTACTTC. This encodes CASSQDPRGVNYEQYF.

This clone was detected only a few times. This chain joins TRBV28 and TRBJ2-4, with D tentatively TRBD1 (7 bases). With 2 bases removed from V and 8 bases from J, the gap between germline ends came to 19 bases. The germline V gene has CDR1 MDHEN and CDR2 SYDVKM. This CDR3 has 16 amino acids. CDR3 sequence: CASSLHTEGAKDIQYF. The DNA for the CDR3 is TGTGCCAGCAGTTTACACACGGAGGGGGCTAAGGACATTCAGTACTTC.

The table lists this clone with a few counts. CDR3 nucleotide sequence: TGTGCCAGCAGTCAAGCGGGCCCTTACAATGAGCAGTTCTTC. Translated, it gives CASSQAGPYNEQFF. This rearrangement joins TRBV6-6 to TRBJ2-1; D perhaps matches TRBD2 (6 bases). CDR3 length: 14 residues. V was trimmed by 5 bases and J by 4 bases, leaving 12 bases between them. The V gene's germline CDR1 is MNHNY and CDR2 SVGAGI (reference sequence).

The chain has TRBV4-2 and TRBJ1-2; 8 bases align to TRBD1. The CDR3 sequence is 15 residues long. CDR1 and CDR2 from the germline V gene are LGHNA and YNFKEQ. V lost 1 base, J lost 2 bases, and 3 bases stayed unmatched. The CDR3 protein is CASSQGGQANYGYTF. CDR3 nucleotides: TGTGCCAGCAGCCAAGGGGGACAGGCGAACTATGGCTACACCTTC.

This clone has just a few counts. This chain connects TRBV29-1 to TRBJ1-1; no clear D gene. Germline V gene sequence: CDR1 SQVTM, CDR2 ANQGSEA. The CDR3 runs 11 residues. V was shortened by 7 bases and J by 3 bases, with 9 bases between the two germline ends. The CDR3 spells CSGQRDTEAFF. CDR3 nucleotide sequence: TGCAGCGGCCAAAGGGACACTGAAGCTTTCTTT.

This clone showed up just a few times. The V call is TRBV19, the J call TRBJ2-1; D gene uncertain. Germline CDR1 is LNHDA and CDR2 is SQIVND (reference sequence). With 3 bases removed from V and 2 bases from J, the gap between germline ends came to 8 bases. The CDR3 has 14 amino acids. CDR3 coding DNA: TGTGCCAGTAGTATGGTTCGGGCCTACAATGAGCAGTTCTTC. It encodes CASSMVRAYNEQFF.

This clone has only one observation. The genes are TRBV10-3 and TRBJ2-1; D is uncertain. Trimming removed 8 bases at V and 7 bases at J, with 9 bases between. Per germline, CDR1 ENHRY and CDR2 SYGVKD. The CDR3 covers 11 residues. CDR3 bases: TGTGCCATCGGCTCGTCTAATGAGCAGTTCTTC. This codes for CAIGSSNEQFF.

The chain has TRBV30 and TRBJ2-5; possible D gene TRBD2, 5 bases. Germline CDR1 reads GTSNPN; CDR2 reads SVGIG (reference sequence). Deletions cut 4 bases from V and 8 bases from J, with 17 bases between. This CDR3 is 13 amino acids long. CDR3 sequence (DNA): TGTGCCTGGACCCCATCAAGCGGCCGAACCCAGTACTTC. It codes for CAWTPSSGRTQYF.

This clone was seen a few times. CDR3 sequence (DNA): TGCAGTGCTAGAGGGCCGAGTGAGCAGTTCTTC. It codes for CSARGPSEQFF. The genes are TRBV20-1 and TRBJ2-1; D is uncertain. Germline CDR1 reads DFQATT; CDR2 reads SNEGSKA (reference sequence). This CDR3 has 11 amino acids. The V and J ends lost 1 base and 9 bases respectively, with 7 bases between them.

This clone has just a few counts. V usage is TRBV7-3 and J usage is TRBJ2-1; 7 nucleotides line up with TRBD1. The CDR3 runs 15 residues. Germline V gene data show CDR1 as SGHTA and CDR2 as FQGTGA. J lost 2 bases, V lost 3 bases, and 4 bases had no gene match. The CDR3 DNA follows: TGTGCCAGCAGCTTCGGTGGGACAGCCTACAATGAGCAGTTCTTC. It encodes CASSFGGTAYNEQFF.

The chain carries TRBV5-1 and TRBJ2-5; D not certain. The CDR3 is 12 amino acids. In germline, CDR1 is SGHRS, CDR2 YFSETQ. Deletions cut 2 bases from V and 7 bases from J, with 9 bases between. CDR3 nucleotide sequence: TGCGCCAGCAGCTTCACTCCGGGGACCCAGTACTTC. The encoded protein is CASSFTPGTQYF.

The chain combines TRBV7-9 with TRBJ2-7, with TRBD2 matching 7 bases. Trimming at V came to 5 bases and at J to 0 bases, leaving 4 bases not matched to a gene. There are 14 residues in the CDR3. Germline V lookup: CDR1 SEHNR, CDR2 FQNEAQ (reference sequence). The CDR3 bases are TGTGCCAGCAGCACACTAGCGAGCTCCTACGAGCAGTACTTC. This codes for CASSTLASSYEQYF.

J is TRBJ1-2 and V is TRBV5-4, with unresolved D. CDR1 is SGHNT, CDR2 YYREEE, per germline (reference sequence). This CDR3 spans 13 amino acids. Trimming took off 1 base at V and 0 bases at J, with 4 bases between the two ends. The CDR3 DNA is TGTGCCAGCAGCTTGAACGCTAACTATGGCTACACCTTC. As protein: CASSLNANYGYTF.

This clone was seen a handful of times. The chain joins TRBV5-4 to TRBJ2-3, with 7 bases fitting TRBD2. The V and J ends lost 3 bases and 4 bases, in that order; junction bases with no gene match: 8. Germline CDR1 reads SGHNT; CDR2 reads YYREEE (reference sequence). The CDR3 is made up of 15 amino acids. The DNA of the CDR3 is TGTGCCAGCAGCTCACTTATAGGGAGGGCAGATACGCAGTATTTT. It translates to CASSSLIGRADTQYF.

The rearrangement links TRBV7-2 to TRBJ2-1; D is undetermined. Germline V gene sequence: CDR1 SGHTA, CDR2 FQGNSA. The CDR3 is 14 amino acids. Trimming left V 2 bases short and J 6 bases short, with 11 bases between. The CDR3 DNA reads TGTGCCAGCAGCTTATCTAGGCCATCCAATGAGCAGTTCTTC. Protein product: CASSLSRPSNEQFF. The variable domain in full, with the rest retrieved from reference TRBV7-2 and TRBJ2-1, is GAGVSQSPSNKVTEKGKDVELRCDPISGHTALYWYRQSLGQGLEFLIYFQGNSAPDKSGLPSDRFSAERTGGSVSTLTIQRTQQEDSAVYLCASSLSRPSNEQFFGPGTRLTVL.